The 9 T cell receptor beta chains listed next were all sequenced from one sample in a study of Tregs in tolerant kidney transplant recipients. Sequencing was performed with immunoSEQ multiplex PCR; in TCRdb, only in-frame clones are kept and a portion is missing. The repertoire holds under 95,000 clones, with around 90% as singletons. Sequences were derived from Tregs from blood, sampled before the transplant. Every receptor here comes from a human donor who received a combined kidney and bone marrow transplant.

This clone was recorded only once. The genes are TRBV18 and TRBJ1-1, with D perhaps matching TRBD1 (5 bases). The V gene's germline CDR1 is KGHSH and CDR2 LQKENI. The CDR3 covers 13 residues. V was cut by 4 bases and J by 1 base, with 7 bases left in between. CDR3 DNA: TGTGCCAGCTCACAGGGGCAGAACACTGAAGCTTTCTTT. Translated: CASSQGQNTEAFF.

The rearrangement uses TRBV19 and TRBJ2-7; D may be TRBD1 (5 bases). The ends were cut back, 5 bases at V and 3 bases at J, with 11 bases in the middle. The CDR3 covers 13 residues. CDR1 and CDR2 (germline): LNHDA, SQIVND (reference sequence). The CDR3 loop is CASSGGAIYEQYF. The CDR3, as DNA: TGTGCCAGTAGTGGTGGGGCTATCTACGAGCAGTACTTC.

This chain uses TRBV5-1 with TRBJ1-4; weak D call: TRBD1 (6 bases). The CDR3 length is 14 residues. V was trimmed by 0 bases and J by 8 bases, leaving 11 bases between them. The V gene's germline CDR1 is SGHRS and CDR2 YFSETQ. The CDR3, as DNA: TGCGCCAGCAGCTTGGCCAGGGGCCGGGAAAAACTGTTTTTT. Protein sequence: CASSLARGREKLFF.

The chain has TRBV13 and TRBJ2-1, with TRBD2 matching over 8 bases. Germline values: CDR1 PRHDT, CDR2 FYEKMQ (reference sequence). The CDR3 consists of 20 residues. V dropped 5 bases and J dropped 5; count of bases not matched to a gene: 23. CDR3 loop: CASSDSLSGGHGVGNNEQFF. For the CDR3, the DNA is TGTGCCAGCAGCGACTCCTTATCGGGGGGGCACGGAGTAGGGAACAATGAGCAGTTCTTC.

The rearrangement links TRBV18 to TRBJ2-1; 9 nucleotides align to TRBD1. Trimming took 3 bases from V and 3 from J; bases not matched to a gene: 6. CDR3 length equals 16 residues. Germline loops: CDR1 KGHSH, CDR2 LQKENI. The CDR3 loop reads CASSPPRTGDYNEQFF. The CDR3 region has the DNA TGTGCCAGCTCACCTCCTCGGACAGGGGACTACAATGAGCAGTTCTTC.

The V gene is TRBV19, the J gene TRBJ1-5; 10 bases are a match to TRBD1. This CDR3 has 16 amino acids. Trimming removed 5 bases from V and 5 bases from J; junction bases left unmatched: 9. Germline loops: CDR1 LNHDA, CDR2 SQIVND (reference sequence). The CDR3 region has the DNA TGTGCCAGTAGTGCCGGGACAGGGGCGGTATATCAGCCCCAGCATTTT. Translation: CASSAGTGAVYQPQHF.

The CDR3 coding sequence is TGTGCCAGCAGCTCAAAGGGACAGGGGAAAAACATTCAGTACTTC. Translation gives CASSSKGQGKNIQYF. This chain uses TRBV7-2 with TRBJ2-4; 10 nucleotides line up with TRBD1. This CDR3 region has 15 residues. CDR1 is SGHTA and CDR2 is FQGNSA in the germline V gene. V was clipped by 4 bases and J by 4 bases; unmatched bases: 4.

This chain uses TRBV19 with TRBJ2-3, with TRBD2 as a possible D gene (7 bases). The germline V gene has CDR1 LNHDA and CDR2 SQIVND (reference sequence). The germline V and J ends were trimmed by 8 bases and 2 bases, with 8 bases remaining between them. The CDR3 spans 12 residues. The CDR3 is CASRGATDTQYF. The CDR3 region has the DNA TGTGCCAGTCGGGGGGCCACAGATACGCAGTATTTT.

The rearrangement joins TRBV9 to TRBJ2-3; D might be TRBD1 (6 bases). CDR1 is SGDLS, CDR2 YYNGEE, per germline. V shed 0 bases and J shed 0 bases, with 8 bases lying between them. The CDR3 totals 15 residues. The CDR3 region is CASSVGTASTDTQYF. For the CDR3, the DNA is TGTGCCAGCAGCGTAGGGACAGCGAGCACAGATACGCAGTATTTT. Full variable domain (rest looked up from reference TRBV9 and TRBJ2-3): DSGVTQTPKHLITATGQRVTLRCSPRSGDLSVYWYQQSLDQGLQFLIQYYNGEERAKGNILERFSAQQFPDLHSELNLSSLELGDSALYFCASSVGTASTDTQYFGPGTRLTVL.